This T cell receptor beta chain is from a study of technical replicates of blood from several donors. With 2 bases removed from V and 3 bases from J, the gap between germline ends came to 12 bases. Germline CDR1 reads MDHEN; CDR2 reads SYDVKM. CDR3 size: 15 residues. TCRdb's copy holds only in-frame clones and misses some; the assay was immunoSEQ multiplex PCR. The repertoire holds around 80,000 clones, with roughly 98% as singletons. The J gene is TRBJ2-3, the V gene TRBV28, with D possibly being TRBD2 (6 bases). The material sequenced was T cells isolated from PBMCs. This TCR derives from a human donor in good health. CDR3 sequence reads: CASSLGGWATDTQYF. CDR3 nucleotide sequence: TGTGCCAGCAGTTTAGGGGGGTGGGCAACAGATACGCAGTATTTT.